This TCR beta chain comes out of a study of T cells in Graves' hyperthyroidism and ophthalmopathy (dated by TCRdb to about 2019). Some background on the complete study: Peripheral blood samples were taken at the time of initial diagnosis, prior to any treatment. Prospective prediction of ophthalmopathy was tested in an independent validation cohort consisting of some 20 hyperthyroidism patients and some 17 patients who later progressed to ophthalmopathy. The study also compared thyroid tissue and blood T-cell repertoires from 6 or 7 Graves' hyperthyroidism patients. To identify TCR V-J signatures that set the groups apart, the researchers used a discovery cohort of roughly 100 patients, made up of 40 to 45 with Graves' ophthalmopathy and approximately 57 with stable Graves' hyperthyroidism. The roughly 100 discovery patients were randomly divided into training and test sets at a 7:3 ratio. According to the paper, TCR Vbeta CDR3 sequencing was carried out on 120 to 150 peripheral blood samples, which came from over 40 ophthalmopathy, around 75 hyperthyroidism and about 17 progressor patients. Once sampling was done, hyperthyroidism patients were given methimazole at a starting dose of 30 mg daily, whereas ophthalmopathy patients were given high-dose intravenous methylprednisolone. Study-level results and caveats: A 13 V-J signature model separated ophthalmopathy from stable hyperthyroidism, with about 90% sensitivity and just under 84% specificity in cross-validation and 80%/75% in testing. No statistical method was used to fix the sample size in advance, and group allocation was not hidden from the investigators. Most expanded thyroid clonotypes (frequency above 0.001) were also detected in blood, a finding suggesting that blood repertoires may reflect thyroid immune responses. In validation, progression to ophthalmopathy was predicted by the model with roughly 71% sensitivity and about 72% specificity, a median of around 5.9 months before onset.

In the ophthalmopathy patients, disease was moderately to severely active, with a Clinical Activity Score of 3 or more, a NOSPECS grade of 4 or more, and a duration of less than 3 months. The study excluded patients with uncontrolled infections, other autoimmune diseases, pregnancy or lactation. Clinical symptoms, serum thyroxine and TRAb, thyroid ultrasound, and orbital computed tomography formed the basis for the diagnoses. Ficoll-Paque density gradient centrifugation was used to isolate PBMCs from approximately 10 ml of fresh peripheral blood. Trizol reagent was used to extract total RNA, and RNA quality was then checked on an Agilent 2100 Bioanalyzer. The TCR beta CDR3 regions were amplified from RNA transcripts. A first-round RT-PCR of the TCR CDR3 used the HTBI primer set with the Qiagen OneStep RT-PCR kit. Libraries were constructed in a second round of multiplex PCR, after which size selection and purification were performed. The libraries were sequenced on an Illumina HiSeq2000 using paired-end 100 bp reads. The source study handled its data this way. SOAPnuke was used to process the raw data, removing reads that contained adapters or uncalled bases, had a mean Phred below 15, or lacked an exact match to the constant primer or identifier. High-quality paired reads were merged using COPE v1.2.5, and each unique nucleotide sequence was defined as a clonotype. Clonotypes were aligned to IMGT TRBV, TRBD and TRBJ reference segments using MiTCR v1.1. Analysis was restricted to V-J combinations with a frequency above 0.0001, which covered 99% to 99.2% of repertoires. The TCS score was defined as the ratio of F50 (clonal expansion) to E x V (chaos), calculated using BLOSUM62-based TCRdist between CDR3 peptides within each V-J. Welch's t-statistics and random forest reduced approximately 520 V-J features to 13, which were used in a naive Bayes classifier (R e1071). Starting from the raw public reads, TCRdb applied fastp trimming at Q25, assembled clones with MiXCR and retained in-frame beta chains. Rows matching on CDR3 protein sequence are summarized as one entry with the most common DNA and genes. The V and J calls come from TCRdb's annotation, not from the publication. This sample is represented by around 360,000 distinct CDR3 sequences; 12% to 15% of them were singletons. Roughly 19% of the sample is held by the ten biggest clonotypes.

This clonotype was detected many times. It lacks a known antigen. Base qualities are not provided; no much larger clone lies one nucleotide away. Material: blood. The receptor was derived from a woman aged 60-75 years with Graves' ophthalmopathy.

The CDR3 region has the sequence CASSRSSAGRASGELFF. The nucleotides are TGCGCCAGCAGCCGAAGCTCCGCGGGTAGGGCGAGCGGGGAGCTGTTTTTT. The sequence is built from TRBV4-1 and TRBJ2-2, and the D gene may be TRBD2, 5 bases matching. Per the germline V gene, MGHRA is the CDR1 and YSYEKL is the CDR2. V loses 4 bases, J loses 7 bases, and the germline ends lie 22 bases apart. Taken from cysteine to phenylalanine, the CDR3 has 17 residues. Only the CDR3 part of the read is kept: 51 bases, read in frame from the first base.